This T cell receptor (beta chain) emerged from a study of blood T cell repertoires in COVID-19. Those enrolled, adults aged about 18 to 89 years, came from under 25 US areas. The recovered donors of Cohort 3 showed two negative PCRs, clearance, or symptom resolution. Sequencing used immunoSEQ multiplex PCR; TCRdb keeps in-frame clones, though not all of them. Of some 200,000 clones in the sample, 70% to 80% were seen once. The TCR originated in a woman aged 45-60 years who had recovered from COVID-19. Source material: PBMCs or T cells enriched from blood (not recorded which).

CDR3 coding DNA: TGTGCCAGTAGTCCTCGGGGTCCCTCCTACAATGAGCAGTTCTTC. Amino acid sequence: CASSPRGPSYNEQFF. The chain employs TRBV19 and TRBJ2-1; a possible D gene is TRBD2 (5 bases). This CDR3 is 15 amino acids long. In germline, CDR1 is LNHDA, CDR2 SQIVND (reference sequence). Trimming took 5 bases from V and 0 from J, leaving 11 bases between them.